This TCR beta chain came from a study of T cell changes during pregnancy in multiple sclerosis. J lost 2 bases, V lost 3 bases, and 4 bases had no gene match. CDR3 length: 15 amino acids. Looked up from germline, CDR1 is SEHNR and CDR2 is FQNEAQ (reference sequence). Data came from immunoSEQ multiplex PCR; TCRdb stores just in-frame clones and leaves some out. Among 60,000 to 85,000 clones listed, roughly 94% were seen once. The chain carries TRBV7-9 and TRBJ1-5, with TRBD1 matching over 7 bases. The clonotype originates from a female donor with multiple sclerosis, enrolled in a pregnancy study. This specimen was peripheral blood, taken in the third trimester of pregnancy. The CDR3 loop reads CASSLDQGGNQPQHF. The CDR3 DNA follows: TGTGCCAGCAGCTTGGATCAGGGGGGCAATCAGCCCCAGCATTTT.